These 31 T cell receptor beta chains were all obtained from the same sample, sequenced in a study of blood T cell repertoires in COVID-19. Clones were read by immunoSEQ multiplex PCR, and TCRdb kept only the in-frame ones, dropping some. This sample has 260,000 or so clones, with 85% found just once. The source material was PBMCs or T cells enriched from blood (not recorded which). These TCRs come from a woman aged 45 to 65 who had recovered from COVID-19.

This rearrangement joins TRBV7-2 to TRBJ2-5, with a weak D call TRBD1 (6 bases). The CDR3 covers 14 residues. Germline V lookup: CDR1 SGHTA, CDR2 FQGNSA. Trimming cost V 5 bases and J 2 bases, with 12 bases left between them. The CDR3 protein is CASSPGQPQETQYF. CDR3 coding DNA: TGTGCCAGCAGCCCAGGACAGCCTCAAGAGACCCAGTACTTC.

The gene calls are TRBV7-8 and TRBJ2-1; D may be TRBD2 (6 bases). The CDR3 runs to 13 residues. V shed 3 bases and J shed 9 bases, with 12 bases lying between them. CDR1 is SGHVS and CDR2 is FQNEAQ in the germline V gene. The CDR3 DNA sequence: TGTGCCAGCAGCTTCAGACTAGACGGTGAGCAGTTCTTC. This gives the protein CASSFRLDGEQFF.

The V and J genes are TRBV5-3 and TRBJ2-7, with 10 bases identical to TRBD1. TRBV5-3 is assigned to the ORF class and has an uncertain function. This CDR3 comprises 16 residues. V shed 0 bases, J shed 5 bases, and the junction held 8 bases outside the gene matches. The CDR3 coding sequence is TGTGCCAGAAGCTTGGGGGCGGGACAGGGGTGCCACGAGCAGTACTTC. Translation: CARSLGAGQGCHEQYF.

The V call is TRBV5-5, the J call TRBJ2-7, with 10 bases fitting TRBD1. Germline V lookup: CDR1 SGHKS, CDR2 YYEKEE (reference sequence). Losses at the gene ends were 3 bases for V and 2 bases for J; bases not matched to a gene: 5. This CDR3 contains 15 residues. The CDR3 DNA reads as TGTGCCAGCAGCTCCCGGACAGGGGGGGCCTACGAGCAGTACTTC. It yields the protein CASSSRTGGAYEQYF.

This rearrangement joins TRBV27 to TRBJ1-4; TRBD1 might be the D (6 bases). Trimming shortened V by 3 bases and J by 7 bases, and 15 bases separated the two germline ends. Germline V gene sequence: CDR1 MNHEY, CDR2 SMNVEV (reference sequence). The CDR3 contains 15 residues. The CDR3 DNA follows: TGTGCCAGCAGTTTCCTGACAGGTAGAAGTGAAAAACTGTTTTTT. Its translation: CASSFLTGRSEKLFF.

V usage is TRBV7-2 and J usage is TRBJ2-5, with 9 nucleotides matching TRBD2. Germline trimming cut 2 bases from V and 5 bases from J; bases unmatched to any gene: 6. The germline gives CDR1 SGHTA, CDR2 FQGNSA. The CDR3 is 15 residues long. In nucleotides, the CDR3 is TGTGCCAGCAGCTTACTAGCGGGGTCTCCCGAGACCCAGTACTTC. Its protein product is CASSLLAGSPETQYF.

This chain uses TRBV24-1 with TRBJ2-3; 9 bases map to TRBD1. CDR1 and CDR2 (germline): KGHDR, SFDVKD. With 4 bases clipped from V and 1 base from J, the junction kept 5 bases outside the gene matches. The length of the CDR3 is 16 residues. CDR3 loop: CATSDHRQGGTDTQYF. CDR3 nucleotide sequence: TGTGCCACCAGTGACCATCGACAGGGGGGCACAGATACGCAGTATTTT.

The genes are TRBV10-1 and TRBJ2-1; tentatively, D is TRBD2 (6 bases). V lost 1 base to trimming and J lost 7 bases, with 11 bases between them. The CDR3 has 14 residues. Germline V gives CDR1 WNHNN, CDR2 SYGVQD (reference sequence). The CDR3, as DNA: TGCGCCAGCAGTGAGTTCGGGAGTTCGAATGAGCAGTTCTTC. Protein product: CASSEFGSSNEQFF.

This rearrangement joins TRBV5-5 to TRBJ1-1; D gene ambiguous. From germline, CDR1 is SGHKS and CDR2 YYEKEE (reference sequence). This CDR3 is 14 amino acids long. Trimming cost V 0 bases and J 6 bases, with 12 bases left between them. The CDR3 spells CASSLVAAAAEAFF. CDR3 DNA: TGTGCCAGCAGCTTGGTGGCGGCAGCCGCTGAAGCTTTCTTT. The whole variable domain, remainder taken from reference TRBV5-5 and TRBJ1-1, is DAGVTQSPTHLIKTRGQQVTLRCSPISGHKSVSWYQQVLGQGPQFIFQYYEKEERGRGNFPDRFSARQFPNYSSELNVNALLLGDSALYLCASSLVAAAAEAFFGQGTRLTVV.

The chain has TRBV30 and TRBJ2-1; 7 bases fit TRBD2. Germline CDR1 GTSNPN, CDR2 SVGIG (reference sequence). V trimming: 4 bases; J trimming: 0 bases; junction bases outside the gene matches: 3. The CDR3 consists of 14 residues. The CDR3 coding sequence is TGTGCCTGGAAAGGACTAGTCTCCTACAATGAGCAGTTCTTC. Protein product: CAWKGLVSYNEQFF.

About this clone: This same CDR3 is encoded by further DNA sequences in the sample. V is TRBV12-3 or TRBV12-4 and J is TRBJ2-3; D is undetermined. The CDR3 consists of 11 residues. V was trimmed by 5 bases and J by 6 bases, leaving 6 bases between them. Here the CDR3 reads CASSPRDTQYF. The CDR3 DNA sequence: TGTGCCAGCAGTCCTCGTGATACGCAGTATTTT.

CDR3 sequence reads: CATSRGGTGGFYGYTF. CDR3 sequence (DNA): TGTGCCACCAGCAGAGGTGGGACAGGGGGCTTCTATGGCTACACCTTC. The chain combines TRBV15 with TRBJ1-2, with 12 bases identical to TRBD1. This CDR3 region has 16 residues. Germline V CDR1 and CDR2: LNHNV, YYDKDF (reference sequence). V lost 1 base and J lost 4; bases outside the gene matches: 4.

The genes are TRBV30 and TRBJ1-3, with 9 bases matching TRBD1. The CDR3 is made up of 16 amino acids. V was clipped by 0 bases and J by 0 bases; unmatched bases: 3. From germline, CDR1 is GTSNPN and CDR2 SVGIG (reference sequence). CDR3 bases: TGTGCCTGGAGTGTTGTGACAGGGGGCTCTGGAAACACCATATATTTT. Its protein product is CAWSVVTGGSGNTIYF.

The gene calls are TRBV19 and TRBJ2-2, with D tentatively TRBD1 (6 bases). CDR3 length: 15 amino acids. Germline lookup yields CDR1 LNHDA and CDR2 SQIVND (reference sequence). The ends were cut back, 5 bases at V and 4 bases at J, with 14 bases in the middle. The CDR3 here is CASSAFTGSTGELFF. CDR3 DNA: TGTGCCAGTAGTGCCTTTACAGGGTCCACCGGGGAGCTGTTTTTT.

The rearrangement links TRBV28 to TRBJ2-5; D remains ambiguous. The germline V gene encodes CDR1 MDHEN and CDR2 SYDVKM. The CDR3 sequence is 15 residues long. V was pared by 5 bases and J by 5 bases, with 18 bases between. CDR3 loop: CASSLIGYLGETQYF. CDR3 DNA sequence: TGTGCCAGCAGTCTCATCGGCTACCTCGGGGAGACCCAGTACTTC.

The rearrangement joins TRBV7-9 to TRBJ2-5; D is unclear. Germline V gene lookup returns CDR1 SEHNR and CDR2 FQNEAQ (reference sequence). This CDR3 spans 15 amino acids. V lost 0 bases and J lost 4, with 12 bases in between. The DNA of the CDR3 is TGTGCCAGCAGCTTAGCAACTACGAGGAGAGAGACCCAGTACTTC. Translated: CASSLATTRRETQYF. The complete variable domain, with remaining parts taken from reference TRBV7-9 and TRBJ2-5, reads DTGVSQNPRHKITKRGQNVTFRCDPISEHNRLYWYRQTLGQGPEFLTYFQNEAQLEKSRLLSDRFSAERPKGSFSTLEIQRTEQGDSAMYLCASSLATTRRETQYFGPGTRLLVL.

The rearrangement joins TRBV5-1 to TRBJ1-1; tentatively, D is TRBD1 (6 bases). Germline CDR1 and CDR2: SGHRS and YFSETQ. The ends were cut back, 2 bases at V and 4 bases at J, with 12 bases in the middle. This CDR3 contains 14 residues. The CDR3 region is CASSFTGRGTEAFF. The CDR3 DNA follows: TGCGCCAGCAGCTTTACAGGGAGGGGCACTGAAGCTTTCTTT.

The V call is TRBV18, the J call TRBJ2-2, with D perhaps matching TRBD2 (5 bases). The CDR3 extends over 15 amino acids. Germline V lookup: CDR1 KGHSH, CDR2 LQKENI. The V gene lost 3 bases and the J gene lost 1 base, with 9 bases spanning the gap. The chain's CDR3 is CASSPRSGNTGELFF. CDR3 sequence (DNA): TGTGCCAGCTCACCCCGGAGCGGGAACACCGGGGAGCTGTTTTTT.

The chain is built from TRBV7-9 and TRBJ1-1; TRBD1 might be the D (6 bases). V lost 8 bases, J lost 6 bases, and 22 bases lay in between. Germline loops: CDR1 SEHNR, CDR2 FQNEAQ (reference sequence). The CDR3 totals 15 residues. CDR3 bases: TGTGCCAGCGGCCATGCGACTCAGGGGACCGCTGAAGCTTTCTTT. It encodes CASGHATQGTAEAFF.

The V and J genes are TRBV6-5 and TRBJ1-5, with TRBD1 as a possible D gene (5 bases). The CDR3 length is 14 residues. Trimming shortened V by 8 bases and J by 5 bases, and 16 bases separated the two germline ends. The germline V gene encodes CDR1 MNHEY and CDR2 SVGAGI. The CDR3: CASDRRDAYQPQHF. For the CDR3, the DNA is TGTGCCAGCGATCGCAGGGATGCGTATCAGCCCCAGCATTTT.

The chain has TRBV27 and TRBJ2-1; 8 positions agree with TRBD1. The germline CDR1 and CDR2 sequences are MNHEY and SMNVEV (reference sequence). The CDR3 consists of 15 residues. J gave up 4 bases and V 5 bases, and 7 bases lay outside the gene matches. The CDR3 DNA follows: TGTGCCAGCAGTCTCCGGGACAGGCCTTACAATGAGCAGTTCTTC. Protein sequence: CASSLRDRPYNEQFF.

This clone appeared a few times. This sequence joins TRBV2 and TRBJ1-3, with TRBD1 matching over 7 bases. V lost 4 bases to trimming and J lost 1 base; unmatched junction nucleotides: 1. CDR1 is SNHLY, CDR2 FYNNEI, per germline. CDR3 length equals 14 residues. DNA for the CDR3: TGTGCCAGCAGTGTGACAGGGTCTGGAAACACCATATATTTT. It translates to CASSVTGSGNTIYF. The variable domain in full, with the rest retrieved from reference TRBV2 and TRBJ1-3, is EPEVTQTPSHQVTQMGQEVILRCVPISNHLYFYWYRQILGQKVEFLVSFYNNEISEKSEIFDDQFSVERPDGSNFTLKIRSTKLEDSAMYFCASSVTGSGNTIYFGEGSWLTVV.

The chain joins TRBV27 to TRBJ1-2, with D unclear. V gave up 1 base and J gave up 3 bases, with 9 bases separating them. The germline CDR1 and CDR2 sequences are MNHEY and SMNVEV (reference sequence). The CDR3 is 14 amino acids. The CDR3: CASSLFVGDYGYTF. CDR3 sequence (DNA): TGTGCCAGCAGTTTATTCGTCGGGGACTATGGCTACACCTTC.

A single count supports this clone. The chain recombines TRBV21-1 with TRBJ1-1; the table's D call, TRBD1, has no DNA check behind it. TRBV21-1 counts as a pseudogene. The CDR3 consists of 16 residues. CDR3 protein: CASNIGTPLNRTEAFF. As DNA, the CDR3 is TGTGCCAGCAACATTGGGACACCCCTAAACCGGACTGAAGCTTTCTTT.

The chain employs TRBV5-4 and TRBJ1-6, with D possibly being TRBD1 (5 bases). V shed 1 base and J shed 1 base, with 9 bases lying between them. This CDR3 is 16 amino acids long. Germline values: CDR1 SGHNT, CDR2 YYREEE (reference sequence). The DNA for the CDR3 is TGTGCCAGCAGCTTGAGGGGAAAGTCCTATAATTCACCCCTCCACTTT. Translation gives CASSLRGKSYNSPLHF. Filled out from reference TRBV5-4 and TRBJ1-6, the complete variable domain reads ETGVTQSPTHLIKTRGQQVTLRCSSQSGHNTVSWYQQALGQGPQFIFQYYREEENGRGNFPPRFSGLQFPNYSSELNVNALELDDSALYLCASSLRGKSYNSPLHFGNGTRLTVT.

V gene TRBV6-5 combines with J gene TRBJ2-2, with TRBD2 as a possible D gene (5 bases). Germline CDR1 reads MNHEY; CDR2 reads SVGAGI. The ends were cut back, 2 bases at V and 5 bases at J, with 15 bases in the middle. CDR3 length: 16 amino acids. The CDR3 protein is CASSYGLGRGTGELFF. In DNA, the CDR3 is TGTGCCAGCAGTTACGGCTTAGGGCGCGGGACCGGGGAGCTGTTTTTT.

This chain links TRBV21-1 with TRBJ2-1; the DNA was not used to check the table's D call, TRBD2. TRBV21-1 represents a pseudogene. CDR3 length: 17 amino acids. The CDR3 reads CASSKAQRGRDTEEQFF. Written as DNA, the CDR3 is TGTGCCAGCAGCAAAGCACAGCGGGGACGAGATACAGAGGAGCAGTTCTTC.

The J gene is TRBJ2-7, the V gene TRBV30; 7 positions match TRBD1. Germline V gene sequence: CDR1 GTSNPN, CDR2 SVGIG (reference sequence). The CDR3 runs 14 residues. V gave up 0 bases and J gave up 3 bases; unmatched junction bases: 5. CDR3 sequence (DNA): TGTGCCTGGAGTGTTCGACAGGGTGGCTACGAGCAGTACTTC. It encodes CAWSVRQGGYEQYF.

The V call is TRBV28, the J call TRBJ1-5; D is unresolved. CDR1 is MDHEN and CDR2 is SYDVKM in the germline V gene. The CDR3 runs 14 residues. V gave up 3 bases and J gave up 0 bases, with 6 bases separating them. Written as DNA, the CDR3 is TGTGCCAGCAGTTTTTGGAGTAGCAATCAGCCCCAGCATTTT. This sequence encodes CASSFWSSNQPQHF.

The rearrangement uses TRBV27 and TRBJ1-2, with 7 bases matching TRBD1. V lost 6 bases, J lost 4 bases, and 8 bases stayed unmatched. Germline CDR1 reads MNHEY; CDR2 reads SMNVEV (reference sequence). CDR3 length: 14 amino acids. CDR3 in amino acids: CASSLNRGAYGYTF. For the CDR3, the DNA is TGTGCCAGCAGCCTAAACAGGGGCGCCTATGGCTACACCTTC.

This chain connects TRBV12-3 or TRBV12-4 to TRBJ1-2; 12 nucleotides align to TRBD1. The CDR3 consists of 12 residues. After removal of 8 bases from V and 8 bases from J, the junction contained 3 bases not matched to a gene. The CDR3 nucleotides are TGTGCCAGCGGGACAGGGGGCAGGGGCTACACCTTC. It codes for CASGTGGRGYTF.